These 24 T cell receptor beta chains originate from one sample sequenced in a study of beta chain features in type 1 diabetes. The whole isolated RNA underwent reverse transcription, so sequencing captured expressed TCRB transcripts. TCRdb's table, derived via immunoSEQ multiplex PCR, lists solely in-frame clones and lacks some. This table holds some 500,000 clones, 11% found once. The sequencing input was naive CD4+ T cells from blood. These receptors were collected from a woman between 18 and 30 years old in good health.

There are a few counts of this clone. The gene calls are TRBV7-2 and TRBJ2-5; 8 positions match TRBD1. This CDR3 is 16 amino acids long. J was trimmed by 4 bases and V by 2 bases; bases with no gene match: 9. Germline CDR1 SGHTA, CDR2 FQGNSA. The CDR3: CASSLWPGGSGETQYF. The CDR3 DNA follows: TGTGCCAGCAGCTTATGGCCAGGGGGCTCAGGAGAGACCCAGTACTTC. The full variable domain, in which reference TRBV7-2 and TRBJ2-5 provide the parts outside the CDR3, is GAGVSQSPSNKVTEKGKDVELRCDPISGHTALYWYRQSLGQGLEFLIYFQGNSAPDKSGLPSDRFSAERTGGSVSTLTIQRTQQEDSAVYLCASSLWPGGSGETQYFGPGTRLLVL.

This clone was detected only a few times. The rearrangement links TRBV7-3 to TRBJ2-7, with D possibly matching TRBD2 (5 bases). Deletions cut 3 bases from V and 2 bases from J, with 14 bases between. The CDR3 consists of 15 residues. The V gene's germline CDR1 is SGHTA and CDR2 FQGTGA. The CDR3 coding sequence is TGTGCCAGCAGCTTGGGCGACCAGCGGACCTACGAGCAGTACTTC. Protein: CASSLGDQRTYEQYF.

This clone came up a few times. In the same sample, other DNA sequences code for this CDR3. The chain couples TRBV2 to TRBJ1-5; D is possibly TRBD1 (6 bases). This CDR3 has 12 residues. Germline CDR1 SNHLY, CDR2 FYNNEI. Trimming took 3 bases from V and 6 from J, leaving 6 bases between them. DNA of the CDR3: TGTGCCAGCAGTGACAGGGGTCAGCCCCAGCATTTT. Translation gives CASSDRGQPQHF.

With respect to this clone: Other DNA sequences in this sample translate to the same CDR3. The chain joins TRBV7-6 to TRBJ2-6; D remains unclear. This CDR3 is 15 amino acids long. Trimming took 8 bases from V and 4 from J, leaving 15 bases between them. Germline CDR1 SGHVS, CDR2 FNYEAQ. CDR3 DNA: TGTGCCAGCGCACCGGCTCTGGGAGGGGCCAACGTCCTGACTTTC. Protein product: CASAPALGGANVLTF.

This clone was observed a handful of times. V and J are TRBV7-2 and TRBJ2-1; D is ambiguous. This CDR3 has 14 amino acids. Germline CDR1 is SGHTA and CDR2 is FQGNSA. Trimming took 6 bases from V and 0 from J, leaving 9 bases between them. The CDR3 loop reads CASRPGFSYNEQFF. The CDR3, as DNA: TGTGCCAGCAGGCCAGGCTTCTCCTACAATGAGCAGTTCTTC.

This clone was picked up a small number of times. The chain is built from TRBV15 and TRBJ2-1; 8 bases are shared with TRBD2. J lost 4 bases, V lost 1 base, and 6 bases had no gene match. This CDR3 spans 16 amino acids. Germline loops: CDR1 LNHNV, CDR2 YYDKDF (reference sequence). As DNA, the CDR3 is TGTGCCACCAGCAGAGTCCTAGCGGGCCAGTACAATGAGCAGTTCTTC. Protein product: CATSRVLAGQYNEQFF.

The chain is built from TRBV20-1 and TRBJ2-3; D not certain. Deletions cut 4 bases from V and 2 bases from J, with 4 bases between. Per germline, CDR1 DFQATT and CDR2 SNEGSKA (reference sequence). The CDR3 spans 11 residues. The CDR3 bases are TGCAGTGCTACCCTCACAGATACGCAGTATTTT. Protein product: CSATLTDTQYF.

Concerning this clone itself: Additional DNA sequences in this sample encode the identical CDR3. The J gene is TRBJ1-1, the V gene TRBV18; TRBD1 might be the D (5 bases). The V end was cut by 6 bases, the J end by 1 base, with 9 bases between. In germline, CDR1 is KGHSH, CDR2 LQKENI. The CDR3 covers 13 residues. The DNA of the CDR3 is TGTGCCAGCTCCCCGAGGGGGAACACTGAAGCTTTCTTT. Residues: CASSPRGNTEAFF.

The V gene is TRBV4-3, the J gene TRBJ2-7; D ambiguous. Germline CDR1 LGHNA, CDR2 YSLEER. V lost 1 base, J lost 5 bases, and 6 bases lay in between. CDR3 length: 12 residues. CDR3 in amino acids: CASSQVVDEQYV. CDR3 nucleotides: TGCGCCAGCAGCCAAGTAGTTGACGAGCAGTACGTC.

The chain carries TRBV11-1 and TRBJ1-1; no clear D. The germline V gene has CDR1 SGHAT and CDR2 FQDESV (reference sequence). With 4 bases removed from V and 8 bases from J, the gap between germline ends came to 2 bases. This CDR3 comprises 9 residues. CDR3 loop: CASSSEAFF. CDR3 coding DNA: TGTGCCAGCAGCTCCGAAGCTTTCTTT.

This clone was found a few times. The rearrangement uses TRBV4-3 and TRBJ2-5; D call uncertain. Trimming took off 0 bases at V and 0 bases at J, with 5 bases between the two ends. CDR1 and CDR2 from the germline V gene are LGHNA and YSLEER. This CDR3 has 14 residues. CDR3 region: CASSQERYQETQYF. Written as DNA, the CDR3 is TGCGCCAGCAGCCAAGAAAGGTACCAAGAGACCCAGTACTTC.

The rearrangement links TRBV9 to TRBJ1-2; 9 nucleotides align to TRBD1. CDR3 length equals 15 residues. Trimming removed 4 bases from V and 2 bases from J; junction bases left unmatched: 6. The germline V gene encodes CDR1 SGDLS and CDR2 YYNGEE. The CDR3: CASSPRDRANYGYTF. DNA for the CDR3: TGTGCCAGCAGCCCAAGGGACAGGGCCAACTATGGCTACACCTTC.

This clone was detected a few times. V gene TRBV29-1 combines with J gene TRBJ2-5, with unresolved D. CDR1 is SQVTM, CDR2 ANQGSEA, per germline. V lost 6 bases, J lost 7 bases, and 15 bases lay in between. The CDR3 covers 12 residues. The CDR3 nucleotides are TGCAGCGTGGGTACCCCCTGGGGGACCCAGTACTTC. Its translation: CSVGTPWGTQYF.

The table lists this clone with a count of one. The V gene is TRBV4-3, the J gene TRBJ1-6; TRBD1 matches at 8 bases. V lost 2 bases to trimming and J lost 9 bases; unmatched junction nucleotides: 9. This CDR3 spans 16 amino acids. Germline V gene data show CDR1 as LGHNA and CDR2 as YSLEER. CDR3 sequence: CASSQRGQGLGSPLHF. In DNA form, the CDR3 reads TGCGCCAGCAGCCAACGCGGACAGGGCCTAGGTTCACCCCTCCACTTT.

The chain links TRBV18 to TRBJ2-7; D uncertain. From germline, CDR1 is KGHSH and CDR2 LQKENI. V was shortened by 3 bases and J by 7 bases, with 10 bases between the two germline ends. The CDR3 is 12 residues long. The CDR3 bases are TGTGCCAGCTCACCTTTTGGTTCGGAGCAGTACGTC. Protein: CASSPFGSEQYV.

This clone turned up a few times. The chain carries TRBV2 and TRBJ2-1, with 9 bases that match TRBD2. The germline CDR1 and CDR2 sequences are SNHLY and FYNNEI. The trim removed 9 bases at V and 7 bases at J, leaving 7 bases unmatched. The CDR3 has 13 amino acids. The CDR3 nucleotides are TGTGCCAGGGGACTAGCTCCGAGTAATGAGCAGTTCTTC. This gives the protein CARGLAPSNEQFF.

V usage is TRBV28 and J usage is TRBJ1-1; a weak D match, TRBD1 (5 bases). CDR3 size: 14 residues. Looked up from germline, CDR1 is MDHEN and CDR2 is SYDVKM. V was trimmed by 6 bases and J by 1 base, leaving 12 bases between them. This CDR3 reads CASSKQAPNTEAFF. The CDR3 DNA reads as TGTGCCAGCAGCAAACAGGCCCCGAACACTGAAGCTTTCTTT. Supplemented by reference TRBV28 and TRBJ1-1, the full variable domain reads DVKVTQSSRYLVKRTGEKVFLECVQDMDHENMFWYRQDPGLGLRLIYFSYDVKMKEKGDIPEGYSVSREKKERFSLILESASTNQTSMYLCASSKQAPNTEAFFGQGTRLTVV.

The CDR3 reads CAIREQGEFTDTQYF. CDR3 coding DNA: TGTGCCATCAGGGAACAGGGGGAGTTTACAGATACGCAGTATTTT. This chain joins TRBV10-3 and TRBJ2-3; 8 nucleotides align to TRBD1. V was clipped by 6 bases and J by 3 bases; unmatched bases: 8. The germline CDR1 and CDR2 sequences are ENHRY and SYGVKD. CDR3 length: 15 residues.

The chain combines TRBV29-1 with TRBJ1-1; D unclear. The CDR3 has 10 amino acids. Germline V CDR1 and CDR2: SQVTM, ANQGSEA. Trimming shortened V by 7 bases and J by 12 bases, and 15 bases separated the two germline ends. The CDR3 reads CSASSVEPFF. Here the CDR3 DNA reads TGCAGCGCCTCCTCGGTGGAGCCTTTCTTT.

This clone occurred a few times. The gene calls are TRBV4-1 and TRBJ1-1; possible D gene TRBD1, 6 bases. Germline CDR1 and CDR2: MGHRA and YSYEKL. The CDR3 spans 17 residues. V lost 1 base, J lost 1 base, and 16 bases lay in between. Written as DNA, the CDR3 is TGCGCCAGCAGCCAAGTGATAGTAAACAGGGAGAACACTGAAGCTTTCTTT. This translates into CASSQVIVNRENTEAFF.

This clone showed up just a few times. Written as DNA, the CDR3 is TGTGCCAGCAGCTTAACCCCCCCTAGCGAGCAGTTCTTC. Translated: CASSLTPPSEQFF. The chain joins TRBV7-3 to TRBJ2-1; D is possibly TRBD2 (5 bases). Looked up from germline, CDR1 is SGHTA and CDR2 is FQGTGA. CDR3 size: 13 residues. V lost 0 bases and J lost 10, with 10 bases in between.

The chain employs TRBV30 and TRBJ2-2, with D unclear. Germline assignment: CDR1 GTSNPN and CDR2 SVGIG (reference sequence). V lost 0 bases and J lost 0, with 14 bases in between. The CDR3 is made up of 17 amino acids. CDR3 in DNA: TGTGCCTGGAGTGTACGAAGGCAGATCGCGAACACCGGGGAGCTGTTTTTT. The encoded protein is CAWSVRRQIANTGELFF.

The chain carries TRBV7-2 and TRBJ2-3, with 8 positions matching TRBD2. The germline V gene encodes CDR1 SGHTA and CDR2 FQGNSA. V lost 0 bases, J lost 1 base, and 0 bases stayed unmatched. The CDR3 is 15 amino acids. The DNA of the CDR3 is TGTGCCAGCAGCTTAGCACTAGCGGGCACAGATACGCAGTATTTT. It codes for CASSLALAGTDTQYF.

This clone was recorded many times. The CDR3 region is CASSLRQGFVQQYF. The DNA for the CDR3 is TGTGCCAGCAGCTTAAGACAGGGATTCGTCCAACAGTACTTC. The chain carries TRBV7-9 and TRBJ2-4; 7 bases are a match to TRBD1. The CDR3 has 14 residues. Germline CDR1 reads SEHNR; CDR2 reads FQNEAQ (reference sequence). With 2 bases clipped from V and 13 bases from J, the junction kept 11 bases outside the gene matches.